This is a list of T cell receptor beta chains from one sample in a study of cytomegalovirus exposure and HLA in healthy donors. TCRdb's copy holds only in-frame clones and misses some; the assay was immunoSEQ multiplex PCR. This table lists 45,000 to 60,000 clones. Sequences were obtained from PBMCs. The source is a male donor in good health and CMV-seronegative. Each CDR3 is given with its conserved first and last residue. Fields, in order: CDR3 length, V gene, J gene, D gene, CDR3 protein, CDR3 DNA. The D gene is left open where the match is weak.

cdr3_length: 15
v_call: TRBV28
j_call: TRBJ2-1
d_call: TRBD2
cdr3_aa: CASIPTSGSDNEQFF
cdr3_nt: TGTGCCAGCATCCCAACTAGCGGATCCGACAATGAGCAGTTCTTC

cdr3_length: 18
v_call: TRBV5-6
j_call: TRBJ2-3
d_call: TRBD2
cdr3_aa: CASSLGVWLAGRSDTQYF
cdr3_nt: TGTGCCAGCAGCTTGGGGGTTTGGCTAGCGGGACGGTCAGATACGCAGTATTTT

cdr3_length: 13
v_call: TRBV7-3
j_call: TRBJ1-2
d_call: .
cdr3_aa: CASSPDPRKGYTF
cdr3_nt: TGTGCCAGCAGCCCCGACCCGAGGAAGGGCTACACCTTC

cdr3_length: 15
v_call: TRBV6-5
j_call: TRBJ2-1
d_call: TRBD2
cdr3_aa: CASSGRLAGGVEQFF
cdr3_nt: TGTGCCAGCAGTGGGAGACTAGCGGGGGGGGTTGAGCAGTTCTTC

cdr3_length: 16
v_call: TRBV14
j_call: TRBJ1-2
d_call: .
cdr3_aa: CASSPPTRVTNYGYTF
cdr3_nt: TGTGCCAGCAGCCCCCCCACCAGGGTGACTAACTATGGCTACACCTTC

cdr3_length: 15
v_call: TRBV7-2
j_call: TRBJ2-7
d_call: TRBD1
cdr3_aa: CASSLVRDRADEQYF
cdr3_nt: TGTGCCAGCAGCTTGGTGAGAGACAGGGCCGACGAGCAGTACTTC

cdr3_length: 13
v_call: TRBV4-3
j_call: TRBJ2-1
d_call: TRBD2
cdr3_aa: CASSRASGREQFF
cdr3_nt: TGCGCCAGCAGCCGGGCTAGCGGCCGGGAGCAGTTCTTC

cdr3_length: 15
v_call: TRBV19
j_call: TRBJ1-1
d_call: .
cdr3_aa: CASSLRERLNTEAFF
cdr3_nt: TGTGCCAGTAGTCTCCGGGAAAGGTTGAACACTGAAGCTTTCTTT

cdr3_length: 16
v_call: TRBV27
j_call: TRBJ1-2
d_call: .
cdr3_aa: CASSPMTGVVNYGYTF
cdr3_nt: TGTGCCAGCAGTCCCATGACGGGGGTGGTTAACTATGGCTACACCTTC

cdr3_length: 12
v_call: TRBV18
j_call: TRBJ1-5
d_call: .
cdr3_aa: CASSQGWGPQHF
cdr3_nt: TGTGCCAGCTCACAGGGGTGGGGGCCCCAGCATTTT

cdr3_length: 12
v_call: TRBV2
j_call: TRBJ2-1
d_call: .
cdr3_aa: CASKEGEVLLIF
cdr3_nt: TGTGCCAGCAAAGAGGGTGAGGTCCTGCTGATCTTC

cdr3_length: 15
v_call: TRBV6-1
j_call: TRBJ1-2
d_call: TRBD1
cdr3_aa: CASSGRWTGAYGYTF
cdr3_nt: TGTGCCAGCAGTGGAAGATGGACAGGGGCCTATGGCTACACCTTC

cdr3_length: 14
v_call: TRBV6-5
j_call: TRBJ1-2
d_call: .
cdr3_aa: CASTDLQGSYGYTF
cdr3_nt: TGTGCCAGCACCGACCTACAGGGTTCCTATGGCTACACCTTC

cdr3_length: 16
v_call: TRBV13
j_call: TRBJ2-2
d_call: TRBD2
cdr3_aa: CASSLALAESSGELFF
cdr3_nt: TGTGCCAGCAGCTTAGCCCTAGCGGAGTCATCCGGGGAGCTGTTTTTT

cdr3_length: 15
v_call: TRBV30
j_call: TRBJ1-4
d_call: TRBD1
cdr3_aa: CAWSARQGSNEKLFF
cdr3_nt: TGTGCCTGGAGTGCCCGACAGGGATCTAATGAAAAACTGTTTTTT

cdr3_length: 15
v_call: TRBV7-2
j_call: TRBJ1-6
d_call: TRBD1
cdr3_aa: CASSLVRGTGSPLHF
cdr3_nt: TGTGCCAGCAGCTTAGTCCGGGGGACAGGATCACCCCTACACTTT

cdr3_length: 12
v_call: TRBV6-5
j_call: TRBJ1-2
d_call: TRBD1
cdr3_aa: CASSKGGDGYTF
cdr3_nt: TGTGCCAGCAGTAAAGGGGGCGATGGCTACACCTTC

cdr3_length: 17
v_call: TRBV7-8
j_call: TRBJ2-7
d_call: TRBD2
cdr3_aa: CASSVVELAGDVRKQYF
cdr3_nt: TGTGCCAGCAGCGTAGTGGAACTAGCGGGAGATGTACGAAAGCAGTACTTC

cdr3_length: 12
v_call: TRBV2
j_call: TRBJ2-1
d_call: .
cdr3_aa: CASSTSGNEQFF
cdr3_nt: TGTGCCAGCAGTACATCGGGCAATGAGCAGTTCTTC

cdr3_length: 16
v_call: TRBV11-2
j_call: TRBJ2-1
d_call: TRBD2
cdr3_aa: CASSLGLAGSYNEQFF
cdr3_nt: TGTGCCAGCAGTTTGGGACTAGCGGGCTCCTACAATGAGCAGTTCTTC

cdr3_length: 16
v_call: TRBV5-1
j_call: TRBJ1-6
d_call: .
cdr3_aa: CASSLDPGIYNSPLHF
cdr3_nt: TGCGCCAGCAGCTTGGACCCAGGGATCTATAATTCACCCCTCCACTTT

cdr3_length: 14
v_call: TRBV5-4
j_call: TRBJ2-7
d_call: TRBD2
cdr3_aa: CASSFSGSANEQYF
cdr3_nt: TGTGCCAGCAGCTTCAGCGGGAGTGCCAACGAGCAGTACTTC

cdr3_length: 16
v_call: TRBV7-2
j_call: TRBJ1-1
d_call: .
cdr3_aa: CASSLGSGTPFAQAFF
cdr3_nt: TGTGCCAGCAGCTTAGGATCCGGGACACCTTTCGCGCAAGCTTTCTTT

cdr3_length: 11
v_call: TRBV7-2
j_call: TRBJ1-1
d_call: .
cdr3_aa: CASSPLNEAFF
cdr3_nt: TGTGCCAGCAGCCCCCTTAATGAAGCTTTCTTT

cdr3_length: 14
v_call: TRBV7-2
j_call: TRBJ2-1
d_call: .
cdr3_aa: CASLWDGPRGEQFF
cdr3_nt: TGTGCCAGCCTGTGGGACGGGCCCCGGGGGGAGCAGTTCTTC

cdr3_length: 15
v_call: TRBV14
j_call: TRBJ1-6
d_call: .
cdr3_aa: CASSQEYRTNSPLHF
cdr3_nt: TGTGCCAGCAGCCAAGAATACCGAACCAATTCACCCCTACACTTT

cdr3_length: 19
v_call: TRBV7-9
j_call: TRBJ2-4
d_call: TRBD2
cdr3_aa: CASSLGGLAGARAKNIQHF
cdr3_nt: TGTGCCAGCAGCTTAGGGGGACTAGCGGGGGCCAGAGCCAAAAACATTCAGCACTTC

cdr3_length: 15
v_call: TRBV5-5
j_call: TRBJ2-7
d_call: .
cdr3_aa: CASSLLMEATYEQYF
cdr3_nt: TGTGCCAGCAGCCTCCTCATGGAGGCGACCTACGAGCAGTACTTC

cdr3_length: 13
v_call: TRBV7-9
j_call: TRBJ1-2
d_call: .
cdr3_aa: CASSPVINYGYTF
cdr3_nt: TGTGCCAGCAGCCCAGTCATTAACTATGGCTACACCTTC